This is a list of T cell receptor beta chains from one sample in a study of cytomegalovirus exposure and HLA in healthy donors. Produced via immunoSEQ multiplex PCR; TCRdb's table is partial and in-frame only. This table lists 30,000 to 40,000 clones. Sequences were obtained from PBMCs. Every receptor here comes from a man in his forties or fifties in good health and CMV-seropositive. The CDR3 runs from the conserved cysteine through the conserved F or W. The D gene is left open where the match is weak. Clone size is shown for a subset of rows, as once, few, many or a class of expanded clone.

NA,TRBV11-3,TRBJ1-1,NA,TGTGCCAGCAGCTTAGGGCCTGGCTGGGAAGCTTTCTTT,CASSLGPGWEAFF
TRBD1,TRBV7-9,TRBJ1-1,NA,TGTGCCAGCAGCCTATCCGGGACAGGGTTTTGGGACACTGAAGCTTTCTTT,CASSLSGTGFWDTEAFF
NA,TRBV29-1,TRBJ2-7,NA,TGCAGCGCCCTGGACAGTACCTACGAGCAGTACTTC,CSALDSTYEQYF
NA,TRBV29-1,TRBJ2-7,NA,TGCAGCGTGGCGGGCGGCTCCTACGAGCAGTACTTC,CSVAGGSYEQYF
NA,TRBV28,TRBJ2-6,NA,TGTGCCAGCAGTCTAATACAGGGGAAAGGAGCGGGAGATAGCTCTGGGGCCAACGTCCTGACTTTC,CASSLIQGKGAGDSSGANVLTF
TRBD1,TRBV19,TRBJ1-2,NA,TGTGCCACCCGAGTATCGGGCAGGGGGAACTATGGCTACACCTTC,CATRVSGRGNYGYTF
TRBD2,TRBV5-1,TRBJ2-7,NA,TGCGCCAGCAGCTTCGGCGGGAGCTCCTACGAGCAGTACTTC,CASSFGGSSYEQYF
NA,TRBV2,TRBJ1-1,NA,TGTGCCAGCAGTGAGTGGGGCCCGAACACTGAAGCTTTCTTT,CASSEWGPNTEAFF
NA,TRBV4-1,TRBJ1-2,NA,TGCGCCAGCAGCCAGCCGGGGGGGGTTGGCTACACCTTC,CASSQPGGVGYTF
NA,TRBV6-1,TRBJ1-2,NA,TGTGCCAGCAGTGAAATAGCAGCCTATGGCTACACCTTC,CASSEIAAYGYTF
TRBD2,TRBV6-1,TRBJ2-7,NA,TGTGCCAGCAGTGCCCACCGGGGACTACCAGCCAACTCCTACGAGCAGTACTTC,CASSAHRGLPANSYEQYF
TRBD2,TRBV10-3,TRBJ2-5,NA,TGTGCCATCAGGGGGCGGGAGGAGACCCAGTACTTC,CAIRGREETQYF
TRBD2,TRBV28,TRBJ2-3,NA,TGTGCCAGCACCCTTCTCGGGGGGGATACGCAGTATTTT,CASTLLGGDTQYF
TRBD1,TRBV16,TRBJ1-5,NA,TGTGCCAGCAGTAGCCCGGGACAGGGGGCAGACAATCAGCCCCAGCATTTT,CASSSPGQGADNQPQHF
NA,TRBV18,TRBJ2-2,NA,TGTGCCACCTGGGGAGACACCGGGGAGCTGTTTTTT,CATWGDTGELFF
NA,TRBV19,TRBJ1-6,NA,TGTGCCAGTAGCAATTGGGAACAGGGCCAATACTCACCCCTCCACTTT,CASSNWEQGQYSPLHF
TRBD1,TRBV18,TRBJ1-5,NA,TGTGCCAGCTCAGGGACAGGGGGCGGGAATCAGCCCCAGCATTTT,CASSGTGGGNQPQHF
TRBD1,TRBV7-9,TRBJ2-1,NA,TGTGCCAGCAGCTTAGAAGGACAGGGGCAATACAATGAGCAGTTCTTC,CASSLEGQGQYNEQFF
NA,TRBV28,TRBJ1-5,NA,TGTGCCAGCAGTTTGAGGAGGCCCCAGGGCAATCAGCCCCAGCATTTT,CASSLRRPQGNQPQHF
NA,TRBV5-4,TRBJ2-7,NA,TGTGCCAGCAGCCGGTCGCGCGACGAGCAGTACTTC,CASSRSRDEQYF
NA,TRBV2,TRBJ2-1,NA,TGTGCCAGCACCCCGGGACTCTCTTCCTACAATGAGCAGTTCTTC,CASTPGLSSYNEQFF
NA,TRBV25-1,TRBJ2-7,NA,TGTGCCAGCAGTAACAGTCCAGGCTACGAGCAGTACTTC,CASSNSPGYEQYF
NA,TRBV14,TRBJ1-1,NA,TGTGCCAGCAGCTTACAGGAGAACACTGAAGCTTTCTTT,CASSLQENTEAFF
NA,TRBV10-1,TRBJ2-1,NA,TGCGCCAGCAGTGACGACGGGAGATTAAATGAGCAGTTCTTC,CASSDDGRLNEQFF
NA,TRBV14,TRBJ1-2,NA,TGTGCCAGCAGCCAGAGACCCGGGGGTGGCTACACCTTC,CASSQRPGGGYTF
TRBD2,TRBV4-2,TRBJ2-7,NA,TGTGCCAGCAGCCAATTCGGACTAGCGGAATACGAGCAGTACTTC,CASSQFGLAEYEQYF
NA,TRBV29-1,TRBJ2-7,NA,TGCAGCGTAGGACAGTTCGCCGAGCAGTACTTC,CSVGQFAEQYF
NA,TRBV2,TRBJ2-1,NA,TGTGCCAGCAGTGCCTACTCTAGGCAGGAGCAGTTCTTC,CASSAYSRQEQFF
NA,TRBV6-5,TRBJ1-1,NA,TGTGCCAGCAGTTCCCCAGGAGGGAACACTGAAGCTTTCTTT,CASSSPGGNTEAFF
NA,TRBV5-6,TRBJ2-7,NA,TGTGCCAGCAGAAGACAGGACTGGTTGAGCTACGAGCAGTACTTC,CASRRQDWLSYEQYF
TRBD1,TRBV28,TRBJ1-5,NA,TGTGCCAGCAGTTTACCCACAGGGGTTCAGGGGCAGCCCCAGCATTTT,CASSLPTGVQGQPQHF
NA,TRBV10-3,TRBJ1-1,NA,TGTGCCACCCACGGGGATACTAACACTGAAGCTTTCTTT,CATHGDTNTEAFF
TRBD2,TRBV6-4,TRBJ2-1,NA,TGTGCCAGCAGTGACTCCGCCGGGACTAGCGGCAATGAGCAGTTCTTC,CASSDSAGTSGNEQFF
NA,TRBV2,TRBJ1-3,medium-sized,TGTGCCAGTGTGGCCAACTCTGGAAACACCATATATTTT,CASVANSGNTIYF
TRBD2,TRBV11-2,TRBJ2-1,NA,TGTGCCAGCAGCTTAGGGGGCGGGAGGGGCGATGAGCAGTTCTTC,CASSLGGGRGDEQFF
TRBD2,TRBV28,TRBJ2-7,NA,TGTGCCAGCAGTCCGACTAGCGGGAGGCGTGAGCAGTACTTC,CASSPTSGRREQYF
NA,TRBV27,TRBJ1-2,NA,TGTGCCAGCAGTATCATCGGGGGGCGAGACTATGGCTACACCTTC,CASSIIGGRDYGYTF
TRBD2,TRBV30,TRBJ2-1,NA,TGTGCCTGCACGGACGGACTAGCGGGAGGCAATGAGCAGTTCTTC,CACTDGLAGGNEQFF
NA,TRBV19,TRBJ2-7,NA,TGTGCCAGTATGTCAGCGATATACGAGCAGTACTTC,CASMSAIYEQYF
NA,TRBV5-1,TRBJ2-1,NA,TGCGCCAGCAGCCCGGCAGGCTCCTACAATGAGCAGTTCTTC,CASSPAGSYNEQFF
NA,TRBV18,TRBJ2-2,NA,TGTGCCAGCTCACCCGCCCTGACGGGAGCGAACACCGGGGAGCTGTTTTTT,CASSPALTGANTGELFF
TRBD2,TRBV11-2,TRBJ2-7,NA,TGTGCCAGCAGCTTAGATCGCGTGGCTAGCGGGAGCTACGAGCAGTACTTC,CASSLDRVASGSYEQYF
TRBD2,TRBV30,TRBJ2-7,NA,TGTGCCTGGGAGCGGGAGTCTACCGAGCAGTACTTC,CAWERESTEQYF
TRBD1,TRBV5-8,TRBJ1-5,NA,TGTGCCAGCAGCTTCTTGACAGGGAGCAATCAGCCCCAGCATTTT,CASSFLTGSNQPQHF
NA,TRBV7-9,TRBJ2-5,NA,TGTGCCAGCAGCCCCTCCCAAGAGACCCAGTACTTC,CASSPSQETQYF
NA,TRBV5-5,TRBJ1-1,NA,TGTGCCAGCAGCACTACAGGGCTGAACACTGAAGCTTTCTTT,CASSTTGLNTEAFF
NA,TRBV6-1,TRBJ2-7,NA,TGTGCCAGCATTCAGGGACAAAGCTCCTACGAGCAGTACTTC,CASIQGQSSYEQYF
TRBD2,TRBV5-8,TRBJ2-1,NA,TGTGCCAGCAGCGGGGGGGTGTACAATGAGCAGTTCTTC,CASSGGVYNEQFF
TRBD1,TRBV2,TRBJ2-1,medium-sized,TGTGCCAGCATTCTAGACAGGGCCTCAGGCAATGAGCAGTTCTTC,CASILDRASGNEQFF
TRBD1,TRBV18,TRBJ2-7,NA,TGTGCCAGCTCCGTGGACAGGGTACACGAGCAGTACTTC,CASSVDRVHEQYF
NA,TRBV28,TRBJ1-6,NA,TGTGCCAGCAGCCTACCAGAGGCCCACTCACCCCTCCACTTT,CASSLPEAHSPLHF
TRBD1,TRBV25-1,TRBJ2-7,NA,TGTGCCAGCATCCCAGGGGGAACCTACGAGCAGTACTTC,CASIPGGTYEQYF
NA,TRBV2,TRBJ1-1,NA,TGTGCCAGCAGGGAGGGACACACTGAAGCTTTCTTT,CASREGHTEAFF